These 12 T cell receptor beta chains were all obtained from the same sample, sequenced in a study of T cells in Graves' hyperthyroidism and ophthalmopathy (dated by TCRdb to between 2018 and 2020). Library preparation used multiplex PCR. The run used an Illumina HiSeq 2000. Amplification of TCR beta CDR3 regions was carried out from RNA transcripts. The TCR CDR3 was subjected to a first round of RT-PCR using the HTBI primer set and the Qiagen OneStep RT-PCR kit. The public reads were quality trimmed at Q25 with fastp and then assembled into clones with MiXCR by TCRdb, keeping productive beta chains. Every distinct CDR3 protein forms one entry, paired with its most common genes and DNA. The sample table contains 400,000 to 550,000 distinct CDR3 sequences; only one count was recorded for roughly a quarter of them. Clones ranked in the top ten supply approximately 11% of the sample. The sample taken for sequencing was blood. Every receptor here comes from a woman in her 30s with Graves' ophthalmopathy.

The gene calls are TRBV11-1 and TRBJ2-7; 11 positions match TRBD2. There are 16 residues in the CDR3. V shed 5 bases, J shed 0 bases, and the junction held 6 bases outside the gene matches. Germline V gene lookup returns CDR1 SGHAT and CDR2 FQDESV (reference sequence). CDR3 nucleotides: TGTGCCAGCAGCCGCTCTAGCGGGGGGCCCTCCTACGAGCAGTACTTC. It is translated as CASSRSSGGPSYEQYF.

The V gene is TRBV18, the J gene TRBJ1-2; no clear D. The ends were cut back, 6 bases at V and 6 bases at J, with 20 bases in the middle. The CDR3 length is 15 residues. From germline, CDR1 is KGHSH and CDR2 LQKENI. The chain's CDR3 is CASSLTGIQNNGYTF. CDR3 sequence (DNA): TGTGCCAGCTCCCTTACTGGGATTCAAAACAATGGCTACACCTTC. The full variable domain, with the rest looked up from reference TRBV18 and TRBJ1-2, is NAGVMQNPRHLVRRRGQEARLRCSPMKGHSHVYWYRQLPEEGLKFMVYLQKENIIDESGMPKERFSAEFPKEGPSILRIQQVVRGDSAAYFCASSLTGIQNNGYTFGSGTRLTVV.

Many counts were recorded for this clonotype. V usage is TRBV24-1 and J usage is TRBJ2-7; 8 bases are a match to TRBD1. Germline V lookup: CDR1 KGHDR, CDR2 SFDVKD. V trimming: 9 bases; J trimming: 4 bases; junction bases outside the gene matches: 7. This CDR3 comprises 13 residues. This CDR3 is CATAGTGLYEQYF. The CDR3 nucleotides are TGTGCCACCGCTGGGACAGGCTTATACGAGCAGTACTTC.

The J gene is TRBJ2-2, the V gene TRBV11-2; the D gene is possibly TRBD2 (5 bases). This CDR3 is 17 amino acids long. The V gene's germline CDR1 is SGHAT and CDR2 FQNNGV. The ends were cut back, 0 bases at V and 6 bases at J, with 17 bases in the middle. CDR3 amino acids: CASSLDPLSAGAGELFF. CDR3 in DNA: TGTGCCAGCAGCTTAGACCCCCTTAGCGCTGGAGCCGGGGAGCTGTTTTTT.

This clonotype appeared many times. The chain carries TRBV3-1 and TRBJ1-2; no definite D call. Germline CDR1 reads LGHDT; CDR2 reads YNNKEL (reference sequence). The CDR3 extends over 14 amino acids. V dropped 4 bases and J dropped 2 bases, with 11 bases sitting between them. CDR3 region: CASSPMDGNYGYTF. CDR3 coding DNA: TGTGCCAGCAGCCCCATGGACGGGAACTATGGCTACACCTTC.

Regarding this clonotype: This could be a read error, since a much larger clone is one nucleotide away. Since the CDR3 does not end with the conserved phenylalanine or tryptophan, this likely comes from a read error. V gene TRBV5-1 combines with J gene TRBJ1-1; D is undetermined. The CDR3 is 15 residues long. The V and J ends lost 0 bases and 0 bases respectively, with 9 bases between them. Per germline, CDR1 SGHRS and CDR2 YFSETQ. DNA for the CDR3: TGCGCCAGCAGCTTGGCCGCGGTTATGAACACTGAAGCTTTCCTT. Its protein product is CASSLAAVMNTEAFL.

This clonotype was seen many times. The chain recombines TRBV28 with TRBJ2-5; 8 bases match TRBD2. Per the germline V gene, CDR1 is MDHEN and CDR2 is SYDVKM. Losses at the gene ends were 2 bases for V and 1 base for J; bases not matched to a gene: 3. The CDR3 is 15 amino acids. CDR3 residues: CASSLVGLAQETQYF. CDR3 coding DNA: TGTGCCAGCAGTTTAGTAGGACTAGCCCAAGAGACCCAGTACTTC.

Turning to this clonotype: A read error is possible here, since a much larger clone lies one base away. This chain joins TRBV6-5 and TRBJ2-2, with a tentative D call TRBD2 (7 bases). The germline gives CDR1 MNHEY, CDR2 SVGAGI. The CDR3 covers 16 residues. CDR3 residues: CASSYSGGLGTGELCF. For the CDR3, the DNA is TGTGCCAGCAGTTACTCCGGGGGGCTAGGCACCGGGGAGCTGTGTTTT.

CDR3 sequence reads: CATTSRGGETQYF. CDR3 bases: TGTGCCACCACTTCGAGAGGAGGAGAGACCCAGTACTTC. The rearrangement links TRBV24-1 to TRBJ2-5, with D maybe TRBD2 (5 bases). The germline V and J ends were trimmed by 8 bases and 4 bases, with 13 bases remaining between them. Germline loops: CDR1 KGHDR, CDR2 SFDVKD. The CDR3 consists of 13 residues.

This clonotype showed up many times. This sequence joins TRBV5-8 and TRBJ2-7; 9 bases match TRBD2. The CDR3 is 14 amino acids. Germline V gene lookup returns CDR1 SGHTS and CDR2 YDEGEE. V lost 5 bases and J lost 7; bases outside the gene matches: 10. Written as DNA, the CDR3 is TGTGCCAGCAGGTTACTGGCGGGGGGGCGTGAGCAGTACTTC. Translating gives CASRLLAGGREQYF.

The DNA of the CDR3 is TGCAGTGTATTAGCGGGAGTGCGTGACGAGCAGTACTTC. Translating it yields CSVLAGVRDEQYF. The V call is TRBV20-1, the J call TRBJ2-7; the match to TRBD2 covers 9 bases. Germline V CDR1 and CDR2: DFQATT, SNEGSKA (reference sequence). CDR3 length equals 13 residues. J gave up 5 bases and V 7 bases, and 9 bases lay outside the gene matches.

The sample holds many counts of this clonotype. The chain carries TRBV24-1 and TRBJ2-7, with D perhaps assigned TRBD1 or TRBD2 (5 bases each). Germline CDR1 and CDR2: KGHDR and SFDVKD. This CDR3 has 13 residues. V was clipped by 4 bases and J by 10 bases, with 16 bases between them. DNA of the CDR3: TGTGCCACCAGTGAGACGGGGCTGGCGAGACAGTACTTC. Translated: CATSETGLARQYF.